This TCR beta chain was recorded in a study of shared clonotypes between healthy human individuals. The overall study: Ranging from 18 to 49 in age, donors were two women and a few men.

Deep-level running was used for the assay. This table comes from immunoSEQ multiplex PCR, and its TCRdb copy is limited to in-frame clones, with some not included. Of roughly 500,000 clones listed, around 80% are singletons. The CDR3 has 14 amino acids. Germline V gene sequence: CDR1 SGHNT, CDR2 YYREEE (reference sequence). V lost 6 bases, J lost 6 bases, and 15 bases lay in between. The chain employs TRBV5-4 and TRBJ1-4, with D perhaps TRBD1 (5 bases). The source of this sequence is a woman aged 40 to 50 in good health. Some clones in this sample may be carry-over from other donors' samples. The sequenced sample was PBMCs. This chain's CDR3 is CASTPRPGDEKLFF. DNA for the CDR3: TGTGCCAGCACCCCCCGTCCGGGGGATGAAAAACTGTTTTTT.